The entry below describes one T cell receptor beta chain. No antigen is known for it. No per-base quality is available; no much larger clone lies one base away. These data are taken from a study of human T cells and chemical hapten exposure (dated by TCRdb to 2020 to 2023). General notes on the study: For sensitization, 2% DPC in acetone was applied to a roughly 2 cm by roughly 2 cm area of upper inner arm skin. Throughout the study period of roughly 24 weeks, patients also received therapeutic DPC doses to the scalp every week. Patch testing was done on the upper back using Finn chambers containing 0.01% DPC, and results were scored after 6 days according to International Contact Dermatitis Research Group standards. Alopecia areata with under or over 50% scalp involvement, alopecia totalis and alopecia universalis were represented in the patient cohort, which was mostly female. Libraries were combined into a pool for sequencing, and differences in TCR yield between samples came mainly from small differences in library volumes within the pool. In alopecia patients, the study followed how the peripheral blood TCR repertoire changed in vivo over primary and secondary sensitization to diphenylcyclopropenone (DPC), a hapten. Patient blood was sampled pre-sensitization (week 0) and at 2, 6 and about 24 weeks after DPC sensitization. Some 29 alopecia patients gave blood for TCR sequencing at one to four time points (pre-sensitization, 2, 6 and 24 weeks). Broader findings and caveats from the paper: A positive correlation was found between the number of PT1 expanded TCRs and patch test score, with significance reached at thresholds 8, 16 and 32 but not 4. Alopecia, a presumed autoimmune disease, was present in all patients, so the immune response of the patients might differ from that of healthy individuals. Repeated subsampling changed both the strength of the expansion versus patch-test correlation and the threshold at which that correlation became significant. DPC sensitization did not change how many TCRs were above 1 in 1000 frequency, and no evidence was found of alterations in global repertoire structure. Expanded TCRs formed significantly more large CDR3 similarity clusters than pre-sensitization or healthy control sets, consistent with antigen-driven responses.

The time point tag for this specimen amounts to: patch test 2, 6 weeks after DPC sensitization. The sample's treatment or condition, from its label and the paper: therapeutic diphenylcyclopropenone sensitization with weekly scalp DPC. At every patch-test visit, the blood draw took place before the patch test was put on. To be eligible, patients had to be aged 18 to 70, diagnosed with alopecia and judged suitable for DPC therapy, while pregnant patients were excluded. Unfractionated whole blood was collected in Tempus Blood RNA tubes, and total RNA was extracted from that blood. Library creation used RACE. Data came from a NextSeq 500. Library preparation attached unique molecular identifiers to individual cDNA molecules for quantitative, reproducible TCR counting. From each blood RNA sample, both TCR alpha and TCR beta chains were sequenced. In the original analysis: Samples had a median of about 96,000 TCRs, with a range from 23,224 to 690,600. V, J and CDR3 annotation of the TCR reads was performed with the Decombinator software suite. For PS versus PT1 abundance plots, all samples were subsampled to the same number of TCRs (28,000). TCRs were defined as expanded if absent before sensitization and observed at least eight times at the 2-week time point. The raw public reads went through TCRdb reprocessing: fastp at Q25, MiXCR clone calling, in-frame beta chains kept. Records with the same CDR3 protein are collapsed into one entry carrying the most frequent genes and DNA. The V and J calls here are based on TCRdb, not the publication. This sample lists tens of thousands of distinct CDR3 sequences; 10% were detected once. About 6.9% of the sample comes from the top ten.

Spanning cysteine to phenylalanine, the CDR3 consists of 16 amino acids. Only the CDR3 region is kept as DNA, spanning 48 bases read in frame from base 1. CDR1 and CDR2 were assigned from the germline V gene as MDHEN and SYDVKM. V is cut by 8 bases and J by 10 bases, and the space between the germline ends is 24 bases. The TCR comes from a woman in her forties or fifties with alopecia areata. Some clones in this sample may be carry-over from other donors' samples. The starting material was whole blood, obtained in connection with sensitization to the hapten diphenylcyclopropenone (DPC). The chain employs TRBV28 and TRBJ1-6; the D region possibly corresponds to TRBD1 (6 bases align). The CDR3 region: CASGLQGAVGYSPLHF. The DNA reads TGTGCCAGCGGATTACAGGGAGCTGTTGGATACTCACCCCTCCACTTT. When the CDR3 is completed using the reference TRBV28 and TRBJ1-6 genes on either side, the full variable domain is DVKVTQSSRYLVKRTGEKVFLECVQDMDHENMFWYRQDPGLGLRLIYFSYDVKMKEKGDIPEGYSVSREKKERFSLILESASTNQTSMYLCASGLQGAVGYSPLHFGNGTRLTVT.